These 28 T cell receptor beta chains were all obtained from the same sample, sequenced in a study of T cells in Graves' hyperthyroidism and ophthalmopathy. From RNA transcripts, TCR beta CDR3 regions were amplified. First-round RT-PCR of the TCR CDR3 relied on the HTBI primer set. In TCRdb, the multiplex PCR reads were re-called with MiXCR into one record per CDR3 protein. The table includes about 640,000 distinct CDR3 sequences, around 15% detected once. Sequencing input: blood. The receptor source for this set is a woman aged 45 to 65 with Graves' ophthalmopathy.

The V gene is TRBV19, the J gene TRBJ1-1, with TRBD1 matching 9 bases. Germline V gene lookup returns CDR1 LNHDA and CDR2 SQIVND (reference sequence). This CDR3 spans 15 amino acids. After removal of 3 bases from V and 1 base from J, the junction contained 3 bases not matched to a gene. The CDR3 DNA follows: TGTGCCAGTAGTATGGGACAGGGCCCGAACACTGAAGCTTTCTTT. Translated, it gives CASSMGQGPNTEAFF. Combining the CDR3 with reference TRBV19 and TRBJ1-1 gives the whole variable domain DGGITQSPKYLFRKEGQNVTLSCEQNLNHDAMYWYRQDPGQGLRLIYYSQIVNDFQKGDIAEGYSVSREKKESFPLTVTSAQKNPTAFYLCASSMGQGPNTEAFFGQGTRLTVV.

This clonotype was observed a handful of times. This rearrangement joins TRBV14 to TRBJ1-3; perhaps TRBD1 as D (5 bases). The CDR3 is 15 amino acids. V lost 2 bases and J lost 2, with 10 bases in between. Germline V lookup: CDR1 SGHDN, CDR2 FVKESK. The CDR3 here is CASSQQGSAGNTIYF. In nucleotides, the CDR3 is TGTGCCAGCAGCCAACAGGGTTCAGCTGGAAACACCATATATTTT.

This clonotype has only a few counts. This rearrangement joins TRBV4-3 to TRBJ1-3, with a tentative D call TRBD1 (5 bases). Germline V gene data show CDR1 as LGHNA and CDR2 as YSLEER. Trimming took 0 bases from V and 3 from J, leaving 12 bases between them. CDR3 length: 16 amino acids. The CDR3 loop reads CASSQDSGTSGNTIYF. CDR3 sequence (DNA): TGCGCCAGCAGCCAAGACTCCGGGACTAGTGGAAACACCATATATTTT.

This clonotype came up many times. The CDR3 region is CASGSFHPLGLAGMDILGNEQFF. DNA of the CDR3: TGTGCTAGTGGTTCCTTCCACCCTTTAGGACTAGCGGGTATGGATATTTTAGGCAATGAGCAGTTCTTC. The chain is built from TRBV12-5 and TRBJ2-1, with 11 bases lining up with TRBD2. This CDR3 contains 23 residues. The germline gives CDR1 LGHNT, CDR2 FRNRAP. The V and J ends lost 4 bases and 6 bases, in that order; junction bases with no gene match: 29.

This clonotype was counted ten times or more. This rearrangement joins TRBV5-1 to TRBJ2-7, with D possibly being TRBD1 (5 bases). Trimming removed 5 bases from V and 6 bases from J, with 12 bases in between. CDR1 and CDR2 (germline): SGHRS, YFSETQ. The CDR3 totals 12 residues. The CDR3 sequence: CASRPDSGEQYF. The CDR3 DNA reads as TGCGCCAGCAGACCCGACAGTGGCGAGCAGTACTTC.

In this sample, this clonotype turned up many times. The J gene is TRBJ1-1, the V gene TRBV6-2 or TRBV6-3; D uncertain. The CDR3 sequence is 13 residues long. V was cut by 7 bases and J by 1 base, with 10 bases left in between. Germline loops: CDR1 MNHEY, CDR2 SVGEGT. CDR3 bases: TGTGCCAGCACCGAAGGCCGGAACACTGAAGCTTTCTTT. Its protein product is CASTEGRNTEAFF.

The chain employs TRBV9 and TRBJ2-2, with 15 bases fitting TRBD2. V was clipped by 0 bases and J by 2 bases; unmatched bases: 5. The germline gives CDR1 SGDLS, CDR2 YYNGEE. The CDR3 contains 19 residues. CDR3 amino acids: CASSVVKGLAGGNTGELFF. CDR3 DNA: TGTGCCAGCAGCGTAGTGAAGGGACTAGCGGGAGGTAACACCGGGGAGCTGTTTTTT.

In this sample, this clonotype turned up a few times. CDR3 residues: CASGLVPGLAGPDTQYF. The CDR3, as DNA: TGTGCTAGTGGTTTGGTACCAGGACTAGCGGGGCCAGATACGCAGTATTTT. The rearrangement joins TRBV12-5 to TRBJ2-3; 12 bases match TRBD2. Unmatched junction bases numbered 5, after V lost 0 bases and J lost 4 bases. The CDR3 is made up of 17 amino acids. CDR1 is LGHNT and CDR2 is FRNRAP in the germline V gene.

Many counts were recorded for this clonotype. This chain uses TRBV5-1 with TRBJ1-2, with 8 bases that match TRBD1. This CDR3 has 14 residues. Trimming took 5 bases from V and 4 from J; bases not matched to a gene: 7. CDR1 and CDR2 (germline): SGHRS, YFSETQ. Written as DNA, the CDR3 is TGCGCCAGCAGATCTTGGGACAGGAGCTATGGCTACACCTTC. Residues: CASRSWDRSYGYTF. Combining the CDR3 with reference TRBV5-1 and TRBJ1-2 gives the whole variable domain KAGVTQTPRYLIKTRGQQVTLSCSPISGHRSVSWYQQTPGQGLQFLFEYFSETQRNKGNFPGRFSGRQFSNSRSEMNVSTLELGDSALYLCASRSWDRSYGYTFGSGTRLTVV.

This chain uses TRBV29-1 with TRBJ2-6, with 12 bases matching TRBD2. After removal of 6 bases from V and 0 bases from J, the junction contained 6 bases not matched to a gene. Germline values: CDR1 SQVTM, CDR2 ANQGSEA. The CDR3 sequence is 17 residues long. CDR3 in amino acids: CSVTGLAGHSGANVLTF. The DNA of the CDR3 is TGCAGCGTCACCGGACTAGCGGGACACTCTGGGGCCAACGTCCTGACTTTC.

This clonotype was detected many times. The gene calls are TRBV6-1 and TRBJ2-1; D might be TRBD2 (7 bases). V shed 8 bases and J shed 9 bases, with 26 bases lying between them. CDR3 length: 16 amino acids. Germline V gives CDR1 MNHNS, CDR2 SASEGT. CDR3 in amino acids: CASGGGVFRGEIEQFF. As DNA, the CDR3 is TGTGCCAGCGGGGGGGGAGTATTCAGGGGAGAGATTGAGCAGTTCTTC.

This clonotype was detected ten times or more. V and J are TRBV7-8 and TRBJ2-7, with TRBD1 as a possible D gene (5 bases). The germline V and J ends were trimmed by 5 bases and 4 bases, with 15 bases remaining between them. The CDR3 contains 14 residues. Germline V gives CDR1 SGHVS, CDR2 FQNEAQ. CDR3 loop: CASSDPRVEYEQYF. The DNA of the CDR3 is TGTGCCAGCAGCGACCCCAGGGTGGAGTACGAGCAGTACTTC.

Only a few counts were recorded for this clonotype. The chain links TRBV15 to TRBJ2-3; 13 positions match TRBD2. The CDR3 length is 18 residues. J lost 4 bases, V lost 0 bases, and 7 bases had no gene match. Germline V gives CDR1 LNHNV, CDR2 YYDKDF (reference sequence). CDR3 bases: TGTGCCACCAGCAGAGATCAGCCCGGACTAGCGGGAGCAGATACGCAGTATTTT. This translates into CATSRDQPGLAGADTQYF.

This clonotype was seen a handful of times. V gene TRBV10-3 combines with J gene TRBJ1-2, with TRBD1 identical over 9 bases. CDR3 length: 14 amino acids. J gave up 8 bases and V 6 bases, and 10 bases lay outside the gene matches. Germline CDR1 and CDR2: ENHRY and SYGVKD. DNA for the CDR3: TGTGCCATCAGCGAAATAACAGGGGGCAGAGGCTACACCTTC. Translation: CAISEITGGRGYTF.

The chain employs TRBV4-1 and TRBJ1-2; D not certain. V was trimmed by 1 base and J by 7 bases, leaving 13 bases between them. There are 14 residues in the CDR3. In germline, CDR1 is MGHRA, CDR2 YSYEKL. The CDR3 DNA follows: TGCGCCAGCAGCCAAGTGTTAGTAGAACCTGGCTACACCTTC. This translates into CASSQVLVEPGYTF.

J is TRBJ1-2 and V is TRBV30; 9 nucleotides align to TRBD1. The CDR3 contains 15 residues. J gave up 4 bases and V 8 bases, and 14 bases lay outside the gene matches. The germline CDR1 and CDR2 sequences are GTSNPN and SVGIG (reference sequence). CDR3 in amino acids: CASSPRTGAPYGYTF. The CDR3 DNA sequence: TGTGCCAGCAGCCCCCGGACAGGGGCCCCCTATGGCTACACCTTC.

There are a few counts of this clonotype. The J gene is TRBJ2-7, the V gene TRBV24-1, with D possibly being TRBD2 (6 bases). Germline CDR1 is KGHDR and CDR2 is SFDVKD. The CDR3 spans 12 residues. Trimming shortened V by 4 bases and J by 6 bases, and 9 bases separated the two germline ends. The CDR3 region is CATSDRRAEQYF. The DNA for the CDR3 is TGTGCCACCAGTGACAGGAGGGCCGAGCAGTACTTC.

This clonotype was recorded many times. The chain joins TRBV4-3 to TRBJ1-1; TRBD1 might be the D (5 bases). The germline V gene encodes CDR1 LGHNA and CDR2 YSLEER. The CDR3 extends over 14 amino acids. With 2 bases removed from V and 1 base from J, the gap between germline ends came to 8 bases. The CDR3 spells CASSQRQKNTEAFF. CDR3 coding DNA: TGCGCCAGCAGCCAAAGACAGAAGAACACTGAAGCTTTCTTT.

This clonotype was seen a handful of times. The chain joins TRBV28 to TRBJ1-3; D ambiguous. CDR1 and CDR2 (germline): MDHEN, SYDVKM. CDR3 length: 14 amino acids. The V gene lost 7 bases and the J gene lost 4 bases, with 14 bases spanning the gap. The CDR3 DNA sequence: TGTGCCAGCACCCCGGCCAGTTCGGGAAACACCATATATTTT. This gives the protein CASTPASSGNTIYF.

Many counts were recorded for this clonotype. V is TRBV7-9 and J is TRBJ2-1; 7 bases are shared with TRBD1. Germline lookup yields CDR1 SEHNR and CDR2 FQNEAQ (reference sequence). Trimming took 1 base from V and 4 from J; bases not matched to a gene: 7. This CDR3 is built from 16 residues. The CDR3 loop reads CASSLGQGEKYNEQFF. Written as DNA, the CDR3 is TGTGCCAGCAGCTTAGGGCAGGGGGAAAAGTACAATGAGCAGTTCTTC.

V and J are TRBV6-2 or TRBV6-3 and TRBJ1-1; 10 bases are shared with TRBD1. Trimming took 5 bases from V and 3 from J; bases not matched to a gene: 6. The germline gives CDR1 MNHEY, CDR2 SVGEGT. The CDR3 has 15 residues. Here the CDR3 reads CASSALGTGDTEAFF. The CDR3 DNA reads as TGTGCCAGCAGTGCTTTAGGGACAGGGGACACTGAAGCTTTCTTT.

Ten or more counts support this clonotype. Relative to the germline gene, one junction end is altered; a read error may explain this. The rearrangement uses TRBV9 and TRBJ2-3, with TRBD2 identical over 9 bases. The length of the CDR3 is 16 residues. Looked up from germline, CDR1 is SGDLS and CDR2 is YYNGEE. The DNA of the CDR3 is TGTACCAGCAACGCGGGGGGGGACCGTAGCACAGATACGCAGTATTTT. Protein sequence: CTSNAGGDRSTDTQYF.

This clonotype was detected ten times or more. J is TRBJ2-7 and V is TRBV20-1; D ambiguous. This CDR3 region has 12 residues. Germline-derived CDR1 and CDR2 are DFQATT and SNEGSKA (reference sequence). V shed 2 bases and J shed 4 bases, with 9 bases lying between them. CDR3 coding DNA: TGCAGTGCTAGACGGCAAGAGTACGAGCAGTACTTC. It translates to CSARRQEYEQYF.

This clonotype was seen at least ten times. The rearrangement links TRBV28 to TRBJ1-2; D not resolved. The germline gives CDR1 MDHEN, CDR2 SYDVKM. V lost 6 bases, J lost 7 bases, and 15 bases lay in between. The CDR3 loop spans 13 amino acids. The CDR3 region has the DNA TGTGCCAGCAGCCTCACACTTTTCTTTGGCTACACCTTC. Translation gives CASSLTLFFGYTF.

In this sample, this clonotype turned up many times. The CDR3 spells CASRLSSGRNTDTQYF. DNA for the CDR3: TGCGCCAGCAGGTTATCTAGCGGGAGGAACACAGATACGCAGTATTTT. The chain links TRBV5-1 to TRBJ2-3, with 11 positions matching TRBD2. The CDR3 covers 16 residues. Germline V gives CDR1 SGHRS, CDR2 YFSETQ. V was pared by 5 bases and J by 2 bases, with 7 bases of the junction left unmatched.

This clonotype was found a few times. The chain employs TRBV18 and TRBJ2-7, with D possibly TRBD1 on 6 matching bases. Germline V CDR1 and CDR2: KGHSH, LQKENI. Trimming stripped 5 bases from V and 2 bases from J, with 13 bases between. The CDR3 sequence is 14 residues long. This CDR3 is CASSRTELTYEQYF. The CDR3 nucleotides read TGTGCCAGCTCAAGGACAGAGCTGACCTACGAGCAGTACTTC.

This clonotype was recorded a few times. The V gene is TRBV14, the J gene TRBJ1-2, with a possible D match to TRBD1 (6 bases). Looked up from germline, CDR1 is SGHDN and CDR2 is FVKESK. This CDR3 is built from 16 residues. With 0 bases removed from V and 4 bases from J, the gap between germline ends came to 15 bases. The chain's CDR3 is CASSQDNRDLSYGYTF. CDR3 bases: TGTGCCAGCAGCCAAGACAACAGGGACCTTAGCTATGGCTACACCTTC.

In its sample, this clonotype was seen a few times. The chain carries TRBV7-6 and TRBJ1-2; D possibly corresponds to TRBD1 (5 bases). Germline CDR1 SGHVS, CDR2 FNYEAQ. The CDR3 loop spans 12 amino acids. The V end lost 7 bases, the J end lost 3 bases, and 9 bases lay between the germline ends. This CDR3 reads CASKGEHYGYTF. CDR3 coding DNA: TGTGCCAGCAAAGGGGAGCACTATGGCTACACCTTC.